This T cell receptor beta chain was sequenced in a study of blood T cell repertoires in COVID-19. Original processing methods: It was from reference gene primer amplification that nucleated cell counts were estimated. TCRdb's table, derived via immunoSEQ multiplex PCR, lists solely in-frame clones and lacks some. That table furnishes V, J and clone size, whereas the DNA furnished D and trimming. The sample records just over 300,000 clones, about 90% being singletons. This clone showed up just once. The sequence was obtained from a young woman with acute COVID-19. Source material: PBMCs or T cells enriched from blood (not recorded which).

In DNA form, the CDR3 reads TGTGCCAGCAGCTTAGCGCGGAGTTTAGCGGGAGAGTTTGAGCAGTTCTTC. Translated: CASSLARSLAGEFEQFF. The chain combines TRBV7-9 with TRBJ2-1; TRBD2 matches at 9 bases. Germline CDR1 SEHNR, CDR2 FQNEAQ (reference sequence). After removal of 0 bases from V and 9 bases from J, the junction contained 12 bases not matched to a gene. The CDR3 is 17 amino acids.